These 7 T cell receptor beta chains were sequenced from one sample in a study of blood T cell repertoires in COVID-19. TCRdb keeps only in-frame clones here, not all; method: immunoSEQ multiplex PCR. Of 250,000 to 300,000 clones in the sample, approximately 85% were seen once. The sequenced sample consisted of PBMCs or T cells enriched from blood (not recorded which). These receptors came from a woman aged 50 to 65 who had recovered from COVID-19.

This clone was recorded once. The chain couples TRBV10-3 to TRBJ1-2; a possible D gene is TRBD1 (5 bases). The CDR3 totals 12 residues. CDR1 ENHRY and CDR2 SYGVKD come from the germline V gene. The CDR3 protein is CAFGGIGYGYTF. CDR3 in DNA: TGTGCTTTTGGGGGGATCGGATATGGCTACACCTTC.

This chain connects TRBV4-2 to TRBJ1-5; the match to TRBD1 covers 7 bases. V was clipped by 1 base and J by 3 bases; unmatched bases: 3. Germline CDR1 LGHNA, CDR2 YNFKEQ. This CDR3 contains 15 residues. The CDR3 region is CASSQAGTVNQPQHF. The CDR3 coding sequence is TGTGCCAGCAGCCAAGCCGGGACAGTCAATCAGCCCCAGCATTTT.

This clone was counted once. An end of the junction does not agree with germline; a read error may underlie this. CDR3 nucleotides: TGTGCTAGCAGCTTAGACAGGGCTGCCGAGCAGTACTTC. Protein product: CASSLDRAAEQYF. The rearrangement uses TRBV7-7 and TRBJ2-7; TRBD1 matches at 7 bases. The V gene's germline CDR1 is SSHAT and CDR2 FNYEAQ (reference sequence). The CDR3 extends over 13 amino acids.

Comment on this clone: One end of the junction varies from germline; a read error may be responsible. The chain employs TRBV2 and TRBJ2-1, with a weak D call TRBD2 (6 bases). The length of the CDR3 is 11 residues. Germline-derived CDR1 and CDR2 are SNHLY and FYNNEI. This chain's CDR3 is CASSGGTDEVF. The DNA for the CDR3 is TGTGCCAGCAGTGGGGGGACTGATGAGGTCTTC. Complete variable domain (other parts from reference TRBV2 and TRBJ2-1): EPEVTQTPSHQVTQMGQEVILRCVPISNHLYFYWYRQILGQKVEFLVSFYNNEISEKSEIFDDQFSVERPDGSNFTLKIRSTKLEDSAMYFCASSGGTDEVFGPGTRLTVL.

The chain carries TRBV10-2 and TRBJ2-1; TRBD1 might be the D (6 bases). Deletions cut 5 bases from V and 5 bases from J, with 16 bases between. Germline assignment: CDR1 WSHSY and CDR2 SAAADI. The CDR3 loop spans 15 amino acids. For the CDR3, the DNA is TGCGCCAGCAGTTATAGCACAGGGTTGAACAATGAGCAGTTCTTC. As protein: CASSYSTGLNNEQFF.

The chain combines TRBV3-1 (or the pseudogene TRBV3-2) with TRBJ2-5; TRBD2 aligns across 7 bases. The length of the CDR3 is 12 residues. V dropped 6 bases and J dropped 4; count of bases not matched to a gene: 2. Germline V gene data show CDR1 as LGHDT and CDR2 as YNNKEL (reference sequence). The CDR3 region is CASRGGRETQYF. The CDR3 nucleotides are TGTGCCAGCAGGGGGGGGAGAGAGACCCAGTACTTC.

In DNA form, the CDR3 reads TGTGCCAGCAGTGACTCGACAGGGGGCGCAGATACGCAGTATTTT. Translating gives CASSDSTGGADTQYF. The chain uses TRBV6-4 and TRBJ2-3; 10 positions match TRBD1. Germline-derived CDR1 and CDR2 are MRHNA and SNTAGT. This CDR3 region has 15 residues. V shed 0 bases and J 4 bases; nucleotides not matched to a gene: 1.